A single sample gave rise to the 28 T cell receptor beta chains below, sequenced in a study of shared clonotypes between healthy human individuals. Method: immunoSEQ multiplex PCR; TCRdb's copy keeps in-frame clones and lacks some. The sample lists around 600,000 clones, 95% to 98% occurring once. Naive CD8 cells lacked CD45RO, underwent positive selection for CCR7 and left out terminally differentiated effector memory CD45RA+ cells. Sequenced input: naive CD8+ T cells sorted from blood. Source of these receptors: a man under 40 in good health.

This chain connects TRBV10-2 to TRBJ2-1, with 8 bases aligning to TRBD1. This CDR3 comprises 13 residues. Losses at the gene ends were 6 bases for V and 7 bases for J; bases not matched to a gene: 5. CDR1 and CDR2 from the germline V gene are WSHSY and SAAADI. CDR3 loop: CASSQGAFNEQFF. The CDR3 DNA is TGCGCCAGCAGCCAGGGGGCCTTTAATGAGCAGTTCTTC.

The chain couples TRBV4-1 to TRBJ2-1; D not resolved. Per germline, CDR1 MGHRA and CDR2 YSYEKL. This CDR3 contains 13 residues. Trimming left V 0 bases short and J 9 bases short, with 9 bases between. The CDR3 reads CASSQDLKGEQFF. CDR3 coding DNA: TGCGCCAGCAGCCAAGATCTCAAGGGTGAGCAGTTCTTC.

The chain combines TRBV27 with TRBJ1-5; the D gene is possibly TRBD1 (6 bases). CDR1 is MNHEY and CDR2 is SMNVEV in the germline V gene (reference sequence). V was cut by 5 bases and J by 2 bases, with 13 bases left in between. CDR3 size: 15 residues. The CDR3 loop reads CASSRGGIRNQPQHF. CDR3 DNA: TGTGCCAGCAGTAGGGGGGGTATTCGCAATCAGCCCCAGCATTTT.

The CDR3 spells CASSPAGEGLINEQFF. The CDR3 bases are TGTGCCAGCAGCCCAGCGGGGGAGGGGCTGATAAATGAGCAGTTCTTC. The rearrangement uses TRBV7-2 and TRBJ2-1; TRBD2 matches at 8 bases. CDR1 and CDR2 from the germline V gene are SGHTA and FQGNSA. Losses at the gene ends were 5 bases for V and 7 bases for J; bases not matched to a gene: 13. The CDR3 is 16 amino acids. The full variable domain, rest sourced from reference TRBV7-2 and TRBJ2-1, is GAGVSQSPSNKVTEKGKDVELRCDPISGHTALYWYRQSLGQGLEFLIYFQGNSAPDKSGLPSDRFSAERTGGSVSTLTIQRTQQEDSAVYLCASSPAGEGLINEQFFGPGTRLTVL.

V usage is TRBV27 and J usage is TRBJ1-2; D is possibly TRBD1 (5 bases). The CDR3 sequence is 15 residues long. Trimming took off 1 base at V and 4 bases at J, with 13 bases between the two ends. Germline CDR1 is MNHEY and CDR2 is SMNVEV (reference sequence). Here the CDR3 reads CASSLLGVQAYGYTF. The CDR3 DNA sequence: TGTGCCAGCAGTTTATTGGGGGTCCAAGCCTATGGCTACACCTTC.

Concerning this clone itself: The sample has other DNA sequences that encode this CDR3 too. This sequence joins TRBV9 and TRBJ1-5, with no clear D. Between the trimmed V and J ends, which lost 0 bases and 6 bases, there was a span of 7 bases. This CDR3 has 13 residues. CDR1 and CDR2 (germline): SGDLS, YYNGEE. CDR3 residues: CASSVAGGQPQHF. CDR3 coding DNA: TGTGCCAGCAGCGTAGCCGGCGGTCAGCCCCAGCATTTT.

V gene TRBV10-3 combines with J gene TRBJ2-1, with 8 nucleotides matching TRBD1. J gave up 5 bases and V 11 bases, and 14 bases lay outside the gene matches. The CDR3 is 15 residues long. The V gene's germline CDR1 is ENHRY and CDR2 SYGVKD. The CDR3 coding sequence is TGTGCCCACCGAAAGGGACAGGCATGGGACAATGAGCAGTTCTTC. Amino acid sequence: CAHRKGQAWDNEQFF.

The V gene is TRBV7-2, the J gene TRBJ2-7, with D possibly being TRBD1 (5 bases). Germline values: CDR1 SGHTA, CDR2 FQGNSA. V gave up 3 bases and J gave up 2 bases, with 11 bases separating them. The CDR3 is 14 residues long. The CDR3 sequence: CASSFVPGTYEQYF. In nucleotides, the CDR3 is TGTGCCAGCAGCTTCGTCCCAGGGACCTACGAGCAGTACTTC.

CDR3 sequence: CSARDIYGYTF. The CDR3 DNA is TGCAGTGCTAGGGACATCTATGGCTACACCTTC. The genes are TRBV20-1 and TRBJ1-2; D possibly corresponds to TRBD1 (5 bases). Trimming took 3 bases from V and 4 from J, leaving 6 bases between them. The CDR3 covers 11 residues. From germline, CDR1 is DFQATT and CDR2 SNEGSKA (reference sequence).

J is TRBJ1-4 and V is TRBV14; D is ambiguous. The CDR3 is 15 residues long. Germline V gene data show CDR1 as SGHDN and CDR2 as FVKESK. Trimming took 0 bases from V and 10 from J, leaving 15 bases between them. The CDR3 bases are TGTGCCAGCAGCCAAGATTGGTCTCGGCGGGGAAAACTGTTTTTT. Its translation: CASSQDWSRRGKLFF. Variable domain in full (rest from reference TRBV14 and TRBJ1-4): EAGVTQFPSHSVIEKGQTVTLRCDPISGHDNLYWYRRVMGKEIKFLLHFVKESKQDESGMPNNRFLAERTGGTYSTLKVQPAELEDSGVYFCASSQDWSRRGKLFFGSGTQLSVL.

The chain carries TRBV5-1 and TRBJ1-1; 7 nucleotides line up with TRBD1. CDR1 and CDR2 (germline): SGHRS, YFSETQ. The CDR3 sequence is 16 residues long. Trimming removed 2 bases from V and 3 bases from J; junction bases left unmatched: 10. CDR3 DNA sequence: TGCGCCAGCAGCTTAGGTCCCACAGGGGCCGACACTGAAGCTTTCTTT. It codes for CASSLGPTGADTEAFF.

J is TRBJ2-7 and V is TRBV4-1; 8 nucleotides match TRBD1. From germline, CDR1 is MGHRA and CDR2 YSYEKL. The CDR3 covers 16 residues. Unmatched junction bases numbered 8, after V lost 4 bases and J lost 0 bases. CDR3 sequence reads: CASSPRQGSSSYEQYF. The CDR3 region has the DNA TGCGCCAGCAGCCCCAGACAGGGGTCGAGCTCCTACGAGCAGTACTTC.

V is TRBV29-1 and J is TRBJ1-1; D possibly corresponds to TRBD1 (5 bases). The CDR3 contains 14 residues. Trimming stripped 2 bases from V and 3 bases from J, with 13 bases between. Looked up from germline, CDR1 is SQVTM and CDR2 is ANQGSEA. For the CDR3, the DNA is TGCAGCGTTGAAACAGGACGTCGGCACACTGAAGCTTTCTTT. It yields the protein CSVETGRRHTEAFF.

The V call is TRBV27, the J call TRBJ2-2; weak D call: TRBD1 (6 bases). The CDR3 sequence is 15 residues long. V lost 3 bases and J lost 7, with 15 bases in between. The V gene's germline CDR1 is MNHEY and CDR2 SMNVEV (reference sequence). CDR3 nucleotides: TGTGCCAGCAGTTTGAGGGGACAAAATCACGGGGAGCTGTTTTTT. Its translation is CASSLRGQNHGELFF.

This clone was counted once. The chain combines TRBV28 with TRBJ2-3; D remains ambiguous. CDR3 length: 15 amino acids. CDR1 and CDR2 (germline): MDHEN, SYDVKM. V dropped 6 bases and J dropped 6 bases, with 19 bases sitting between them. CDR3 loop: CASSLPYTVMDTQYF. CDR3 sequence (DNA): TGTGCCAGCAGCCTCCCGTACACCGTTATGGATACGCAGTATTTT.

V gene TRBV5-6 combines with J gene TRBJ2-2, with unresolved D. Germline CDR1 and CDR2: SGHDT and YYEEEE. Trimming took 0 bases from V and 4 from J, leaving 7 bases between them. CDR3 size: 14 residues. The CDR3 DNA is TGTGCCAGCAGCTTGGGGGGATCCACCGGGGAGCTGTTTTTT. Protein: CASSLGGSTGELFF.

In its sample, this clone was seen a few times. The CDR3 reads CASSPLQTSGRLDTQYF. For the CDR3, the DNA is TGTGCCAGCTCACCACTACAGACTAGCGGGAGATTGGATACGCAGTATTTT. The chain employs TRBV18 and TRBJ2-3; 12 bases map to TRBD2. The germline V gene encodes CDR1 KGHSH and CDR2 LQKENI. The length of the CDR3 is 17 residues. J gave up 6 bases and V 1 base, and 8 bases lay outside the gene matches.

CDR3 DNA: TGTGCCAGCAGTCAGCGGGAGGGCTACGAGCAGTACTTC. Its translation is CASSQREGYEQYF. The chain links TRBV5-4 to TRBJ2-7, with TRBD2 identical over 10 bases. Germline loops: CDR1 SGHNT, CDR2 YYREEE (reference sequence). The CDR3 is 13 amino acids. Unmatched junction bases numbered 2, after V lost 5 bases and J lost 3 bases.

The DNA of the CDR3 is TGTGCCAGCAGTTTAGAGGGGCATCAGCCCCAGCATTTT. Translation gives CASSLEGHQPQHF. The chain links TRBV28 to TRBJ1-5; tentatively, D is TRBD1 (5 bases). The germline V gene has CDR1 MDHEN and CDR2 SYDVKM. The V end lost 2 bases, the J end lost 5 bases, and 7 bases lay between the germline ends. This CDR3 has 13 amino acids.

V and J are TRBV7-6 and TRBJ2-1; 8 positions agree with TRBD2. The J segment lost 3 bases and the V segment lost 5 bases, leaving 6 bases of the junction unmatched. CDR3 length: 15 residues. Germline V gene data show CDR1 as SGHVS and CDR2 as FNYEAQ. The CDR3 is CASSHPGLVYNEQFF. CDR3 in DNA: TGTGCCAGCAGCCATCCGGGACTAGTCTACAATGAGCAGTTCTTC.

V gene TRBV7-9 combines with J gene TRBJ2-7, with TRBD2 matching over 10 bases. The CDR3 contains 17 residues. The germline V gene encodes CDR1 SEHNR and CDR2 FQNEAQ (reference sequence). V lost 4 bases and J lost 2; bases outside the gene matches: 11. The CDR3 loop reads CASSSEGGLADPYEQYF. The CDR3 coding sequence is TGTGCCAGCAGCTCGGAGGGCGGACTAGCGGACCCCTACGAGCAGTACTTC.

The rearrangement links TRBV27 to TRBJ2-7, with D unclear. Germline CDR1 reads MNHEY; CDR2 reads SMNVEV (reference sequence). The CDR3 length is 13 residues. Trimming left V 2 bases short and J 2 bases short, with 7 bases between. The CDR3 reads CASSLAVPYEQYF. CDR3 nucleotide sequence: TGTGCCAGCAGTTTAGCGGTCCCCTACGAGCAGTACTTC.

The CDR3 DNA reads TGTGCCACCAGCAGGGGTACGGTCCAGGTTGGCAATGAGCAGTTCTTC. It yields the protein CATSRGTVQVGNEQFF. The chain recombines TRBV15 with TRBJ2-1, with unresolved D. Per the germline V gene, CDR1 is LNHNV and CDR2 is YYDKDF (reference sequence). The ends were cut back, 3 bases at V and 6 bases at J, with 18 bases in the middle. There are 16 residues in the CDR3.

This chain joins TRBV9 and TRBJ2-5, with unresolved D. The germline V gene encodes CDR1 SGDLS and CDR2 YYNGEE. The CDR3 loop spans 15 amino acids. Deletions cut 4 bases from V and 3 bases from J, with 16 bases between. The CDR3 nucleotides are TGTGCCAGCAGCTCCTGGCCCCAGGCGGAAGAGACCCAGTACTTC. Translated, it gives CASSSWPQAEETQYF.

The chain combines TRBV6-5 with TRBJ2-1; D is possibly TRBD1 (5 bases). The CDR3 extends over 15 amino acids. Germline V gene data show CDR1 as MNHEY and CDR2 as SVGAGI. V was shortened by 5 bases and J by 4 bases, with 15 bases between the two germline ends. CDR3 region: CASSPLGTGYNEQFF. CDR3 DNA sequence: TGTGCCAGCAGTCCCCTGGGTACAGGATACAATGAGCAGTTCTTC.

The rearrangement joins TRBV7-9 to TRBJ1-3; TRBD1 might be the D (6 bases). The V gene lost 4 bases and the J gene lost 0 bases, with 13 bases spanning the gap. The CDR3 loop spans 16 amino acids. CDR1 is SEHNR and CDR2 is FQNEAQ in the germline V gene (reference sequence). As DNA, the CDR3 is TGTGCCAGCAGCTCCACTCCAGGGGACTCTGGAAACACCATATATTTT. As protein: CASSSTPGDSGNTIYF.

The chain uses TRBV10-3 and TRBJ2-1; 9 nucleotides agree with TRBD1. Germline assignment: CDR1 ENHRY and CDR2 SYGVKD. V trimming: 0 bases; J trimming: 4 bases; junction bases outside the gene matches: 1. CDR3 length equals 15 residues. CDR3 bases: TGTGCCATCAGTGAGTCTGGGACAGGGTACAATGAGCAGTTCTTC. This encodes CAISESGTGYNEQFF.

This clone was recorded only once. CDR3 nucleotides: TGTGCCAGCTTCGCAATCATTCAACCTAGGGACTATGGCTACACCTTC. It is translated as CASFAIIQPRDYGYTF. The chain joins TRBV7-2 to TRBJ1-2; D unresolved. This CDR3 spans 16 amino acids. Germline lookup yields CDR1 SGHTA and CDR2 FQGNSA. Trimming shortened V by 8 bases and J by 3 bases, and 22 bases separated the two germline ends.